The rows below give T cell receptor beta chains drawn from one sample of a study of cytomegalovirus exposure and HLA in healthy donors. The protocol was immunoSEQ multiplex PCR, while the TCRdb copy is restricted to in-frame clones and leaves out a portion. The sample holds about 240,000 clones; around 85% are singletons and the top ten take roughly 1.2%. The sequenced material came from PBMCs. The receptors originated from a woman younger than 45 in good health and CMV-seropositive. Both conserved end residues are part of each CDR3. D genes are given only for firm matches. For some rows the clone size is stated as once, few or many, or as a class when expanded; others skip it.

clone size	V gene	J gene	D gene	CDR3 protein	CDR3 DNA
-	TRBV7-9	TRBJ2-3	-	CASAQLGGTQYF	TGTGCCAGCGCGCAATTAGGGGGTACGCAGTATTTT
-	TRBV12-5	TRBJ1-1	-	CASGPDSTNTEAFF	TGTGCTAGTGGCCCGGACAGTACGAACACTGAAGCTTTCTTT
-	TRBV5-8	TRBJ1-1	-	CASSLRRVAGLNTEAFF	TGTGCCAGCAGCTTGCGACGAGTCGCGGGGCTGAACACTGAAGCTTTCTTT
once	TRBV5-4	TRBJ2-6	TRBD1	CASSPLDRGSGANVLTF	TGTGCCAGCAGCCCCCTGGACAGGGGGTCCGGGGCCAACGTCCTGACTTTC
-	TRBV6-5	TRBJ1-5	TRBD1	CASSTGTASFWPQHF	TGTGCCAGCAGCACCGGGACAGCTTCTTTTTGGCCCCAGCATTTT
-	TRBV10-1	TRBJ1-5	TRBD1	CASRDRGRGYRGQPQHF	TGCGCCAGCCGGGACAGGGGGAGGGGATATCGAGGTCAGCCCCAGCATTTT
once	TRBV6-5	TRBJ2-7	-	CASSSTTRPPYEQYF	TGTGCCAGCAGTTCCACGACTAGGCCCCCCTACGAGCAGTACTTC
-	TRBV4-1	TRBJ2-5	TRBD1	CASSHPGQGKTQYF	TGCGCCAGCAGCCACCCGGGACAGGGAAAGACCCAGTACTTC
-	TRBV7-9	TRBJ2-7	TRBD2	CASSGSGRAYEQYF	TGTGCCAGCAGCGGTAGCGGGAGGGCCTACGAGCAGTACTTC
-	TRBV2	TRBJ1-1	-	CASSVIPEAFF	TGTGCCAGCAGTGTAATCCCTGAAGCTTTCTTT
-	TRBV11-3	TRBJ2-2	TRBD2	CASSPRTSGRGTGELFF	TGTGCCAGCAGCCCCCGGACTAGCGGGAGAGGAACCGGGGAGCTGTTTTTT
-	TRBV7-9	TRBJ2-7	-	CASGRETYTYEQYF	TGTGCCAGCGGTAGGGAGACTTACACCTACGAGCAGTACTTC
-	TRBV2	TRBJ1-2	TRBD1	CASSRDRVNYGYTF	TGTGCCAGCAGCCGGGACAGGGTGAACTATGGCTACACCTTC
-	TRBV27	TRBJ1-2	TRBD1	CASSPNRQGKSNGYTF	TGTGCCAGCAGTCCCAATCGACAGGGGAAATCGAATGGCTACACCTTC
-	TRBV5-1	TRBJ2-7	TRBD1	CASSWGTGPTYEQYF	TGCGCCAGCAGCTGGGGGACAGGGCCAACCTACGAGCAGTACTTC
few	TRBV7-7	TRBJ1-1	-	CASSQGFDTEAFF	TGTGCTAGCAGTCAGGGTTTTGACACTGAAGCTTTCTTT
-	TRBV5-5	TRBJ1-2	TRBD1	CASSLESGQGAWDYGYTF	TGTGCCAGCAGCTTGGAATCGGGACAGGGGGCGTGGGACTATGGCTACACCTTC
-	TRBV28	TRBJ1-5	-	CATTPAGYSNQPQHF	TGTGCCACCACCCCCGCAGGATATAGCAATCAGCCCCAGCATTTT
-	TRBV2	TRBJ2-5	TRBD1	CASSGNRGRQETQYF	TGTGCCAGCAGCGGAAACAGGGGGCGGCAAGAGACCCAGTACTTC
-	TRBV10-3	TRBJ2-7	TRBD1	CAISESRGTGDVYEQYF	TGTGCCATCAGTGAGTCGAGAGGCACAGGGGACGTCTACGAGCAGTACTTC
-	TRBV6-1	TRBJ1-1	-	CASTLNTEAFF	TGTGCCAGCACCCTTAACACTGAAGCTTTCTTT
few	TRBV5-1	TRBJ1-2	TRBD1	CASSTGLGTGYGYTF	TGCGCCAGCAGCACAGGCCTGGGGACAGGCTATGGCTACACCTTC
-	TRBV10-2	TRBJ2-1	TRBD2	CASSGTSTFNEQFF	TGCGCCAGCAGTGGGACTAGTACTTTCAATGAGCAGTTCTTC
-	TRBV6-1	TRBJ1-2	TRBD1	CASRGAGQAYYGYTF	TGTGCCAGCAGGGGGGCCGGACAGGCTTACTATGGCTACACCTTC
-	TRBV2	TRBJ2-7	-	CASGANSYEQYF	TGTGCCAGCGGGGCCAACTCCTACGAGCAGTACTTC
few	TRBV5-4	TRBJ1-1	TRBD1	CASSLRQGLNTEAFF	TGTGCCAGCAGCTTAAGACAGGGTTTGAACACTGAAGCTTTCTTT
-	TRBV18	TRBJ2-7	-	CASSPGTREQYF	TGTGCCAGCTCACCCGGGACACGCGAGCAGTACTTC
-	TRBV29-1	TRBJ2-7	-	CSVDRREGSYEQYF	TGCAGCGTTGACAGGCGGGAAGGGTCCTACGAGCAGTACTTC
-	TRBV19	TRBJ1-2	-	CATLIPTGYTF	TGTGCCACCCTAATCCCAACGGGCTACACCTTC
-	TRBV7-2	TRBJ2-7	-	CASSPAGLRGLYYEQYF	TGTGCCAGCAGCCCAGCGGGCCTGCGGGGATTATACTACGAGCAGTACTTC
-	TRBV19	TRBJ1-5	-	CASFSLQAKGDQPQHF	TGTGCCAGTTTTAGCCTACAGGCCAAGGGGGATCAGCCCCAGCATTTT
-	TRBV11-2	TRBJ2-7	-	CASSLAPNPIYEQYF	TGTGCCAGCAGCTTAGCACCTAACCCCATCTACGAGCAGTACTTC
-	TRBV28	TRBJ2-7	TRBD1	CASSWDRGLEQYF	TGTGCCAGCAGTTGGGACAGGGGGTTGGAGCAGTACTTC
-	TRBV13	TRBJ2-7	-	CASSYRQDYEQYF	TGTGCCAGCAGCTACCGACAGGACTACGAGCAGTACTTC
-	TRBV4-1	TRBJ1-1	-	CASSDFWNTEAFF	TGCGCCAGCAGCGACTTTTGGAACACTGAAGCTTTCTTT
-	TRBV5-1	TRBJ2-3	-	CASSPGAATDTQYF	TGCGCCAGCAGCCCGGGTGCGGCAACAGATACGCAGTATTTT
-	TRBV18	TRBJ2-5	-	CASGGTGGETQYF	TGTGCCAGCGGCGGGACTGGCGGGGAGACCCAGTACTTC
-	TRBV19	TRBJ2-2	TRBD1	CASTLRGQGTPGELFF	TGTGCCAGTACCCTCCGGGGACAGGGGACGCCCGGGGAGCTGTTTTTT
-	TRBV21-1	TRBJ2-2	-	CAIGGLLITGELFF	TGTGCCATTGGTGGACTCCTGATCACCGGGGAGCTGTTTTTT
-	TRBV2	TRBJ2-2	-	CASSRLGTNTGELFF	TGTGCCAGCAGCCGACTAGGTACTAACACCGGGGAGCTGTTTTTT
-	TRBV30	TRBJ2-1	TRBD2	CAWSELAGVGNEQFF	TGTGCCTGGAGTGAGCTAGCGGGAGTAGGGAATGAGCAGTTCTTC